The clone carrying this T cell receptor (beta chain) occurred a few times. No antigen is known for it. TCRdb redid the calling of the reads with MiXCR, one entry per CDR3 protein. The sample records tens of thousands of distinct CDR3 sequences, roughly a quarter being singletons. The sample is drawn from a study of T cell repertoires in cytomegalovirus infection. The overall study: Matching HLA type and CMV infection were both indicated by public TCR beta signatures.

This CDR3 comprises 13 residues. V lost 10 bases to trimming and J lost 1 base, with 14 bases between them. The germline gives CDR1 LNHDA, CDR2 SQIVND (reference sequence). This sequence originates from a human donor in good health (CMV status not recorded). Some clones in this sample may be carry-over from other donors' samples. Sequenced here: CD8+ T cells from cultured PBMCs, sampled from culture after CMV antigen stimulation. The chain has TRBV19 and TRBJ2-7; no reliable D call. CDR3 loop: CATAFTDSYEQYF. The CDR3 DNA sequence: TGTGCCACGGCCTTTACGGATTCCTACGAGCAGTACTTC.